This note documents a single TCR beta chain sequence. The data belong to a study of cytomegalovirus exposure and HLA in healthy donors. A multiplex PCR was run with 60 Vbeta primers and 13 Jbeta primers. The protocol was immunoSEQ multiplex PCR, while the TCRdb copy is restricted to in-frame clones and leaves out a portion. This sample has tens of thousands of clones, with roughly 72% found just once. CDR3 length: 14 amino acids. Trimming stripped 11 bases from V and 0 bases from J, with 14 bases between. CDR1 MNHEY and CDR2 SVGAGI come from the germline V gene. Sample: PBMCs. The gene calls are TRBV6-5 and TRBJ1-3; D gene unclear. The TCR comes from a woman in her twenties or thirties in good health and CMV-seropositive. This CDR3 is CAAAREPSGNTIYF. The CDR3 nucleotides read TGTGCCGCGGCCCGGGAACCCTCTGGAAACACCATATATTTT.